This T cell receptor (beta chain) was sequenced during a study of blood T cells in healthy people across ages. In germline, CDR1 is DFQATT, CDR2 SNEGSKA (reference sequence). The V and J ends lost 3 bases and 1 base respectively, with 9 bases between them. The CDR3 sequence is 13 residues long. Sample-barcoded 5' priming and a J-beta primer mix drove a second PCR of 7 to 11 cycles. All samples gave at least 2.5 million CDR3-containing paired-end reads. Each CDR3 protein gets one entry after TCRdb re-called the 5' RACE reads with MiXCR. This sample has hundreds of thousands of distinct CDR3 sequences; 24% occur once, and the top ten carry 8.7%. The sample also formed part of further work on T cells of mothers and their children. That publication notes: Mothers gave over 8.5 million TCR beta CDR3 reads each, and children 3 million to 3.5 million each.

This chain joins TRBV20-1 and TRBJ1-1, with D possibly matching TRBD1 (5 bases). The TCR was taken from a boy aged 10-17 years in good health. Sequencing input: blood. The CDR3 region is CSASRTRNTEAFF. CDR3 coding DNA: TGCAGTGCTAGTAGGACACGGAACACTGAAGCTTTCTTT.